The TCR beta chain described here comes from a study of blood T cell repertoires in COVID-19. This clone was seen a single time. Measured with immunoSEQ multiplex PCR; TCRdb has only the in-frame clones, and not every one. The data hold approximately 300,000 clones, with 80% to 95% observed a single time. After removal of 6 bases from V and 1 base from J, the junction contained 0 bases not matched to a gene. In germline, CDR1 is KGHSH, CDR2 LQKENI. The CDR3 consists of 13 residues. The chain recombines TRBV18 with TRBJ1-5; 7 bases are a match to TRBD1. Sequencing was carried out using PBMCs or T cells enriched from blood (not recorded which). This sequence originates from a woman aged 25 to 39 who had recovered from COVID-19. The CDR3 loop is CASSGQSNQPQHF. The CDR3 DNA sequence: TGTGCCAGCTCGGGACAGAGCAATCAGCCCCAGCATTTT.